Listed here is a single TCR beta chain. Its antigen is as yet unknown. The CDR3 loop spans 18 amino acids. With 6 bases clipped from V and 5 bases from J, the junction kept 17 bases outside the gene matches. Germline V gene data show CDR1 as LGHDT and CDR2 as YNNKEL (reference sequence). For TCR beta, libraries came from quantitative 5'-RACE with molecular barcodes. TCRdb re-called the 5' RACE reads through MiXCR, storing one row per CDR3 protein. This table holds 250,000 to 350,000 distinct CDR3 sequences, roughly 20% found once. The sample is drawn from a study of CD8 T cells in ankylosing spondylitis. Whole-study findings and limits: Disease-associated clonotypes exhibited CD8+ identity and were relatively infrequent in peripheral blood. Certain motif variants had earlier been reported in reactive arthritis synovial fluid and blood. Seemingly distinctive of ankylosing spondylitis blood was a TCR beta motif formed by eight highly homologous variants.

Sequenced input: blood, either unsorted or a sorted T cell fraction (not recorded which). The receptor was isolated from a male donor with ankylosing spondylitis or in good health (not recorded which). The V and J genes are TRBV3-1 and TRBJ2-3; TRBD2 agrees at 10 bases. The CDR3 here is CASSQRQSAGGSEDTQYF. The CDR3 nucleotides are TGTGCCAGCAGTCAAAGGCAGTCAGCGGGAGGGTCGGAAGATACGCAGTATTTT.